Listed below are T cell receptor beta chains from one sample, sequenced in a study of shared clonotypes between healthy human individuals. Only in-frame clones appear in the TCRdb table, and some are missing; sequencing was by immunoSEQ multiplex PCR. The sample has 1.4 million to 1.5 million clones; roughly 96% are singletons. Sequenced sample: naive CD4+ T cells sorted from blood. These receptors were obtained from a man aged 30 to 45 in good health. The CDR3 runs from the conserved cysteine through the conserved F or W. D genes are given only for firm matches. Not every row has a clone size; where given, it reads once, few, many or a size class.

J gene | D gene | V gene | clone size | CDR3 length | CDR3 protein | CDR3 DNA
TRBJ2-5 | - | TRBV7-2 | - | 11 | CASSPLETQYF | TGTGCCAGCAGCCCCCTGGAGACCCAGTACTTC
TRBJ1-1 | - | TRBV2 | - | 14 | CASSVAALNTEAFF | TGTGCCAGCAGTGTGGCGGCTTTGAACACTGAAGCTTTCTTT
TRBJ1-2 | - | TRBV28 | - | 12 | CASYGGAAGYTF | TGTGCCTCATACGGCGGGGCTGCTGGCTACACCTTC
TRBJ2-7 | TRBD2 | TRBV30 | - | 15 | CAWAPLLAGRYEQYF | TGTGCCTGGGCTCCTCTACTAGCGGGAAGATACGAGCAGTACTTC
TRBJ2-3 | - | TRBV27 | - | 15 | CASSPLTKSTDTQYF | TGTGCCAGCAGTCCCCTGACTAAAAGCACAGATACGCAGTATTTT
TRBJ2-1 | - | TRBV5-1 | - | 13 | CASSLEGEFEQFF | TGCGCCAGCAGCTTGGAGGGGGAATTTGAGCAGTTCTTC
TRBJ1-4 | - | TRBV13 | - | 15 | CASSLSQLLNEKLFF | TGTGCCAGCAGTCTTTCACAGCTCCTCAATGAAAAACTGTTTTTT
TRBJ1-2 | - | TRBV19 | - | 13 | CASKGHLNAGYTF | TGTGCCAGTAAGGGGCACCTCAACGCTGGCTACACCTTC
TRBJ1-3 | - | TRBV18 | - | 15 | CASSRTANSGNTIYF | TGTGCCAGCTCACGAACCGCTAACTCTGGAAACACCATATATTTT
TRBJ2-1 | - | TRBV6-6 | - | 14 | CASSYSTRPEGQFF | TGTGCCAGCAGTTACTCGACTCGTCCGGAGGGGCAGTTCTTC
TRBJ1-1 | - | TRBV2 | - | 9 | CASRVEAFF | TGTGCCAGCAGGGTGGAAGCTTTCTTT
TRBJ2-3 | - | TRBV30 | - | 17 | CAWNQVRGSNVTDTQYF | TGTGCCTGGAATCAGGTTAGGGGGTCCAATGTCACAGATACGCAGTATTTT
TRBJ2-5 | - | TRBV11-2 | once | 13 | CASSPSWRETQYF | TGTGCCAGCAGCCCAAGTTGGCGAGAGACCCAGTACTTC
TRBJ2-7 | TRBD1 | TRBV6-5 | - | 12 | CASRGQTYEQYF | TGTGCCAGCAGGGGACAGACCTACGAGCAGTACTTC
TRBJ2-7 | - | TRBV7-7 | - | 18 | CASSSNPMGAGGNYEQYF | TGTGCTAGCAGCTCCAACCCAATGGGAGCAGGGGGGAATTACGAGCAGTACTTC
TRBJ2-7 | - | TRBV14 | - | 12 | CASSPITYEQYF | TGTGCCAGCAGCCCAATTACCTACGAGCAGTACTTC
TRBJ2-1 | - | TRBV5-4 | - | 12 | CASSLGSREQFF | TGTGCCAGCAGCTTGGGGAGCCGTGAGCAGTTCTTC
TRBJ2-1 | TRBD2 | TRBV7-3 | once | 18 | CASSQGLAGTGALGEQFF | TGTGCCAGCAGCCAGGGGCTAGCGGGAACCGGGGCCCTGGGTGAGCAGTTCTTC
TRBJ2-5 | - | TRBV18 | - | 15 | CASSPLGQAKETQYF | TGTGCCAGCTCACCACTCGGTCAGGCGAAAGAGACCCAGTACTTC
TRBJ2-2 | TRBD1 | TRBV2 | - | 14 | CASSTQGAPGELFF | TGTGCCAGCAGTACACAGGGGGCGCCCGGGGAGCTGTTTTTT
TRBJ2-7 | - | TRBV15 | - | 15 | CATSKEGASSYEQYF | TGTGCCACCAGCAAGGAGGGGGCTAGCTCCTACGAGCAGTACTTC
TRBJ2-2 | - | TRBV28 | - | 13 | CASSPGLSGELFF | TGTGCCAGCAGCCCTGGACTATCCGGGGAGCTGTTTTTT
TRBJ2-1 | - | TRBV5-1 | - | 15 | CASSLARVLRDEQFF | TGCGCCAGCAGCTTGGCCCGGGTTCTTAGGGATGAGCAGTTCTTC
TRBJ2-1 | - | TRBV6-5 | once | 12 | CASRRVEGVQFF | TGTGCCAGCAGACGGGTTGAGGGAGTGCAGTTCTTC
TRBJ2-1 | TRBD2 | TRBV19 | - | 16 | CASSSGTSGNYNEQFF | TGTGCCAGCAGCTCCGGGACTAGCGGAAATTACAATGAGCAGTTCTTC